These 7 T cell receptor beta chains were sequenced from one sample in a study of T cell responses to AZD1222 COVID-19 vaccine. The assay was immunoSEQ multiplex PCR, and TCRdb's table has in-frame clones only and misses some. The sample gives 150,000 or so clones, roughly nine tenths of which show up once; 15% to 20% is in the top ten. The starting material was peripheral blood, obtained on day 0 of AZD1222 vaccination. Receptors originate from an adult in good health.

J is TRBJ1-2 and V is TRBV29-1; 10 bases are a match to TRBD1. Germline V gene lookup returns CDR1 SQVTM and CDR2 ANQGSEA. The CDR3 consists of 15 residues. The CDR3 DNA reads TGCAGTAGCTCGGCGGGGACAGGGGCTTTAGTTGGCTACACCTTC. This encodes CSSSAGTGALVGYTF.

The chain uses TRBV23-1 and TRBJ2-2; the D gene is possibly TRBD2 (5 bases). TRBV23-1 is noted as an ORF with a role that remains uncertain. This CDR3 spans 16 amino acids. V lost 0 bases and J 1 base, leaving 9 bases between the germline ends. CDR3 DNA sequence: TGCGCCAGCAGTCAATCTGTAGCGCTGAACACCGGGGAGCTGTTTTTT. It specifies CASSQSVALNTGELFF.

CDR3 residues: CASRNPVGLQETQYF. CDR3 coding DNA: TGTGCCAGCAGAAATCCCGTAGGCCTGCAAGAGACCCAGTACTTC. The rearrangement uses TRBV7-9 and TRBJ2-5; D not resolved. Germline V gene data show CDR1 as SEHNR and CDR2 as FQNEAQ (reference sequence). There are 15 residues in the CDR3. V shed 6 bases and J shed 2 bases, with 16 bases lying between them.

The chain combines TRBV7-2 with TRBJ2-3; TRBD1 aligns across 8 bases. Germline V gives CDR1 SGHTA, CDR2 FQGNSA. V was pared by 5 bases and J by 6 bases, with 7 bases of the junction left unmatched. There are 14 residues in the CDR3. DNA of the CDR3: TGTGCCAGCAGCCCGCGGACAGGGTCGGATACGCAGTATTTT. It yields the protein CASSPRTGSDTQYF.

This chain's CDR3 is CASSWYSGGVRTEAFF. The DNA for the CDR3 is TGTGCCAGCAGTTGGTATTCCGGGGGGGTTAGGACTGAAGCTTTCTTT. V gene TRBV2 combines with J gene TRBJ1-1; D is perhaps TRBD1 (5 bases). V lost 5 bases, J lost 5 bases, and 21 bases lay in between. Germline V gene sequence: CDR1 SNHLY, CDR2 FYNNEI. CDR3 length equals 16 residues.

The genes are TRBV6-5 and TRBJ1-4; 7 positions match TRBD1. The CDR3 spans 13 residues. J lost 8 bases, V lost 6 bases, and 6 bases had no gene match. Looked up from germline, CDR1 is MNHEY and CDR2 is SVGAGI. CDR3 sequence reads: CASSPDRDEKLFF. DNA of the CDR3: TGTGCCAGCAGCCCAGACAGGGACGAAAAACTGTTTTTT.

The chain joins TRBV2 to TRBJ1-1; no reliable D call. Germline values: CDR1 SNHLY, CDR2 FYNNEI. The V and J ends lost 2 bases and 3 bases respectively, with 10 bases between them. The CDR3 is made up of 14 amino acids. CDR3 amino acids: CASSESGFYTEAFF. The DNA for the CDR3 is TGTGCCAGCAGTGAATCGGGGTTCTACACTGAAGCTTTCTTT.